The rows below give T cell receptor beta chains drawn from one sample of a study of OX40 agonist ivuxolimab in advanced cancers. The protocol was immunoSEQ multiplex PCR, while the TCRdb copy is restricted to in-frame clones and leaves out a portion. The sample has 26,000 or so clones, over 85% seen once; the top ten hold just under 20%. Sequencing was performed on CD4+ or CD8+ T cells sorted from blood, taken in a trial of the OX40 agonist ivuxolimab. The receptors here all came from an adult with an advanced solid tumor such as melanoma, head and neck, liver or kidney cancer. CDR3s include the opening cysteine and the closing phenylalanine or tryptophan.

TRBV7-2 CASQPKGGGYNQPQHF
TRBV7-2 CASSPWTGTRGTEAFF
TRBV7-8 CASSLPTQNSGSSYNEQFF
TRBV13 CASSHPGTHQETQYF
TRBV7-2 CASSATGSYEQYF
TRBV7-9 CASSPQTGGDTDTQYF
TRBV28 CASTLSRTEDYEQYF
TRBV28 CASLKELTSSYEQYF
TRBV27 CASSLFPEGTEAFF
TRBV6-5 CASTYGQGHGYTF